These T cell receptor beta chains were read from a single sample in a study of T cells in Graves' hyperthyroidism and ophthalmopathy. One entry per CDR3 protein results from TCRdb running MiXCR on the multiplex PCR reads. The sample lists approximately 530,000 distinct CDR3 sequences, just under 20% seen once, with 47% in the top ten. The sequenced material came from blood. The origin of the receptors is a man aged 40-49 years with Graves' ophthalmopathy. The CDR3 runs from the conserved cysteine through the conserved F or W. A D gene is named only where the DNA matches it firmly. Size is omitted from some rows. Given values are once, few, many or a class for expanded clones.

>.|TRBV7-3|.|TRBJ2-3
CASSRDSRDTQYF
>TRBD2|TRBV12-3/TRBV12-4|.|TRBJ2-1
CASKDPTSGVEEQFF
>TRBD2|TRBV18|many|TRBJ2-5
CASSPATSVQETQYF
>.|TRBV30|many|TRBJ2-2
CAWSTPGELFF
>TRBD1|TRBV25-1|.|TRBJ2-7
CASSEAGGRGEQYF
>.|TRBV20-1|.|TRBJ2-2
CSAPGPNTGELFF
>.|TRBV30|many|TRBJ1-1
CAWSDAGMRAFF
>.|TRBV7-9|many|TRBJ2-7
CASSPPDGLKQYF
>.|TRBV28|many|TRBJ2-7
CASSSSAAKEPYEQYF
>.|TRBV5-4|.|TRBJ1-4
CASSLQGYGEKLFF
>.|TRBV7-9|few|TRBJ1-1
CASVASAGIDRAEAFF
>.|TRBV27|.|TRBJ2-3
CASSPGTFADTQYF
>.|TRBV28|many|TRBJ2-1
CASISHSYNEQFF
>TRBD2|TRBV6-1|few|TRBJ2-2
CASSPGRTNTGELFF
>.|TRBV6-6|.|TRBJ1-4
CASSYSRTENEKLFF
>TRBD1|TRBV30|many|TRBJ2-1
CAWSKWDRVTDEQFF
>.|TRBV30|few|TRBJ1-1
CAWANTEAFF
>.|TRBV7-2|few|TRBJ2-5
CASSLTGLFQETQYF
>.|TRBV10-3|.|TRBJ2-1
CAISESPGSSYNEQFF
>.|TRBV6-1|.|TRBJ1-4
CASSERGDEKLFF
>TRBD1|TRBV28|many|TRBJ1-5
CASSPGGRGNQPQHF
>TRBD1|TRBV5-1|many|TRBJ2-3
CASSMQGAPTDTQYF
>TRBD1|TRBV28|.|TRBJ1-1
CASSSPTPDRVGDFF
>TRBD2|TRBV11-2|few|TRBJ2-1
CASSFSLAGEWGGSDEQFF
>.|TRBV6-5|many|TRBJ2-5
CASSYIRDFQETQYF
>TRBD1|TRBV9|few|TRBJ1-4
CASSVEPSRTGNNEKLFF
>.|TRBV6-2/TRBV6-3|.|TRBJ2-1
CASTNATRARPNEQFF
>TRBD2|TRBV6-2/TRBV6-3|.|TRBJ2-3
CASSYSTSAAGSTDTQYF
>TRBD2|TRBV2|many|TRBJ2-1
CASSEAYGGMGPYNEQFF
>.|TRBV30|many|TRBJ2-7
CAWTRMGGYEQYF
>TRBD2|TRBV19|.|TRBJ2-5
CASSMTGGNQETQYF
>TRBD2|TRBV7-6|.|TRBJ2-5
CASSLGLAGDFETQYF
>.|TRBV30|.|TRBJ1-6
CAWSPGAYNSPLHF
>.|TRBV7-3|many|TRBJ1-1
CASSPGLGVNTEAFF
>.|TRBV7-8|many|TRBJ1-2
CASSEGLGFGYTF
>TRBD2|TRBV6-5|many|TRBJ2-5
CASSYSQPGGETQYF
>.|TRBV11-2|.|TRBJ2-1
CASSTRRGAENNEQFF
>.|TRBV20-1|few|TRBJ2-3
CSATLSARADTQYF
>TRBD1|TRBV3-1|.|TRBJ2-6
CASSQSAPGQGFAGANVLTF
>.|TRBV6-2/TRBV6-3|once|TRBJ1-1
CASSDTGFHTEAFF
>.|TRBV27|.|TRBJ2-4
CASKPSDRQNIQYF
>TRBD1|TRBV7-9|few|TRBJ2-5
CASTPVDREQETQYF
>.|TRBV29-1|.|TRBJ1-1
CSVGRTTEAFF
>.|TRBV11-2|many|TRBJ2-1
CASSSIPRDFYNEQFF
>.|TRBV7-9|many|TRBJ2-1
CASSLGAGANNEQFF
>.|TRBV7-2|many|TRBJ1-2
CASSWSEGGYTF
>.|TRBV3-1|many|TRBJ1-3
CASSFTGNTIYF
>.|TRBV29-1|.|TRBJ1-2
CSVEPLGRGLIYGYTF
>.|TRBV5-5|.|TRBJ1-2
CASSLGGAPNYGYTF
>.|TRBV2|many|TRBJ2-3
CASSSSKDTQYF
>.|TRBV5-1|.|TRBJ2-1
CASSLAGFANEQFF
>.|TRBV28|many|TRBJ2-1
CASSEGRPQIF
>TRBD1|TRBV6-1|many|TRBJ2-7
CASSLDRGYEQYF
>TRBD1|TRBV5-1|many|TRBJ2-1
CASSLGGQDYNEQFF